The clone carrying this TCR beta chain was counted between two and nine times. Its antigen is not known. TCRdb analysed the reads with MiXCR anew, one entry per CDR3 protein. Here the sample spans about 71,000 distinct CDR3 sequences, about 20% being singletons. This sample is drawn from a study of type 1 regulatory T cells. Study-level information: T-allo10 is an in vitro-generated, Tr1-enriched CD4 T cell product specific for alloantigen.

Trimming removed 5 bases from V and 1 base from J, with 17 bases in between. Germline CDR1 SGHVS, CDR2 FQNEAQ. This CDR3 has 16 amino acids. The study's findings and limits: Compared with non-type 1 regulatory T cells, type 1 regulatory T cells showed a more restricted TCR repertoire.

The chain combines TRBV7-8 with TRBJ1-1; tentative D call: TRBD1 (5 bases). Material for sequencing was cultured type 1 regulatory T (Tr1) cells, either the whole culture or a sorted fraction (not recorded which). The source of this sequence is a human donor in good health. CDR3 nucleotides: TGTGCCAGCAGCCCGCTTGTACAGGCCAGGAACACTGAAGCTTTCTTT. It yields the protein CASSPLVQARNTEAFF. Complete variable domain (other parts from reference TRBV7-8 and TRBJ1-1): GAGVSQSPRYKVAKRGQDVALRCDPISGHVSLFWYQQALGQGPEFLTYFQNEAQLDKSGLPSDRFFAERPEGSVSTLKIQRTQQEDSAVYLCASSPLVQARNTEAFFGQGTRLTVV.